This T cell receptor (beta chain) comes out of a study of neoadjuvant anti-PD-1 for oral cavity cancer. Looking at the study overall: Before surgery, most patients got three to four biweekly 3 mg/kg nivolumab doses. Patients without progression received a fourth nivolumab dose around day 43, then surgical resection on days 50-56.

Time point: after neoadjuvant nivolumab, at surgical resection. The patients had HPV-negative, locally advanced oral cavity squamous cell carcinoma. V was shortened by 3 bases and J by 7 bases, with 8 bases between the two germline ends. Germline values: CDR1 SNHLY, CDR2 FYNNEI. This CDR3 contains 12 residues. Sequencing used immunoSEQ multiplex PCR; TCRdb keeps in-frame clones, though not all of them. The data hold about 42,000 clones, with 65% to 85% observed a single time. The chain is built from TRBV2 and TRBJ2-3; no firm D call. The TCR comes from a person aged 35-79 years with oral cavity squamous cell carcinoma. The material was PBMCs, obtained after nivolumab (anti-PD-1) treatment. CDR3 sequence reads: CASSDDSHTQYF. CDR3 sequence (DNA): TGTGCCAGCAGTGATGACTCACATACGCAGTATTTT.